Listed below are T cell receptor beta chains from one sample, sequenced in a study of blood T cells in healthy people across ages. TCRdb processed the 5' RACE reads anew with MiXCR; each CDR3 protein has one entry. In the table there are about 750,000 distinct CDR3 sequences, roughly 50% of which are singletons. Sequencing was done on a sample of blood. The receptors come from a man of 80 years or more in good health. The CDR3 runs from the conserved cysteine through the conserved F or W. Each record gives: CDR3 length, V gene, clone size, D gene, J gene, CDR3 protein, CDR3 DNA. D genes are given only for firm matches. The size of a clone is reported for some rows only, either as once, few or many, or as a class for expanded clones.

length: 14; V: TRBV20-1; size: NA; D: NA; J: TRBJ1-2; CDR3: CSARVVFRDYGYTF; DNA: TGCAGTGCTAGGGTTGTTTTTAGAGACTATGGCTACACCTTC
length: 15; V: TRBV6-6; size: once; D: NA; J: TRBJ1-5; CDR3: CASSYVEISNQPQHF; DNA: TGTGCCAGCAGTTATGTGGAAATTAGCAATCAGCCCCAGCATTTT
length: 15; V: TRBV12-3/TRBV12-4; size: NA; D: NA; J: TRBJ2-3; CDR3: CASSCLGGSTDTQYF; DNA: TGTGCCAGCAGTTGCTTAGGCGGGAGCACAGATACGCAGTATTTT
length: 17; V: TRBV6-5; size: NA; D: NA; J: TRBJ2-2; CDR3: CASSYSHLDTNTGELFF; DNA: TGTGCCAGCAGTTACTCACACTTGGACACGAACACCGGGGAGCTGTTTTTT
length: 14; V: TRBV20-1; size: few; D: TRBD1; J: TRBJ1-1; CDR3: CSASTGGAETEAFF; DNA: TGCAGTGCTTCTACAGGGGGCGCAGAAACTGAAGCTTTCTTT
length: 14; V: TRBV2; size: few; D: TRBD1; J: TRBJ1-2; CDR3: CASSETGSNYGYTF; DNA: TGTGCCAGCAGTGAGACAGGGTCAAACTATGGCTACACCTTC
length: 13; V: TRBV6-2/TRBV6-3; size: few; D: NA; J: TRBJ2-3; CDR3: CASSYSMKDTQYF; DNA: TGTGCCAGCAGTTACTCGATGAAGGATACGCAGTATTTT
length: 16; V: TRBV9; size: NA; D: TRBD1; J: TRBJ1-6; CDR3: CASSVPRQGKNSPLHF; DNA: TGTGCCAGCAGCGTCCCTCGACAGGGGAAGAATTCACCCCTCCACTTT
length: 18; V: TRBV7-9; size: NA; D: TRBD1; J: TRBJ2-1; CDR3: CASSLESSGTVIYREQFF; DNA: TGTGCCAGCAGCTTAGAAAGTAGTGGGACAGTTATTTACAGGGAGCAGTTCTTC
length: 13; V: TRBV29-1; size: NA; D: TRBD1; J: TRBJ2-1; CDR3: CSGGTGARETQFF; DNA: TGCAGCGGGGGGACAGGGGCCAGAGAGACCCAGTTCTTC
length: 21; V: TRBV29-1; size: few; D: NA; J: TRBJ2-3; CDR3: CSAVCPRDRVGTSGSTDTQYF; DNA: TGCAGCGCTGTGTGTCCCCGGGACAGGGTCGGCACTAGCGGATCCACAGATACGCAGTATTTT
length: 14; V: TRBV7-9; size: few; D: TRBD2; J: TRBJ2-7; CDR3: CASSSGGFSYEQYF; DNA: TGTGCCAGCAGCTCGGGGGGTTTCTCCTACGAGCAGTACTTC
length: 10; V: TRBV29-1; size: few; D: NA; J: TRBJ1-2; CDR3: CSVEYYGYTF; DNA: TGCAGCGTCGAGTACTATGGCTACACCTTC
length: 14; V: TRBV7-9; size: NA; D: NA; J: TRBJ1-2; CDR3: CASSLGVGFYGYTF; DNA: TGTGCCAGCAGCTTAGGCGTCGGTTTCTATGGCTACACCTTC
length: 19; V: TRBV5-1; size: NA; D: TRBD2; J: TRBJ2-3; CDR3: CASRLDTGTSGRTHRYAYF; DNA: TGCGCCAGCAGGCTGGACACCGGGACTAGCGGGCGAACACACAGATACGCGTATTTT
length: 17; V: TRBV3-1; size: few; D: NA; J: TRBJ1-1; CDR3: CASSQDLGGGLATEAFF; DNA: TGTGCCAGCAGCCAAGATCTTGGGGGGGGGCTGGCCACTGAAGCTTTCTTT
length: 18; V: TRBV21-1; size: few; D: NA; J: TRBJ2-1; CDR3: CARPPGAGNPRPYNEQFF; DNA: TGTGCCAGACCTCCCGGAGCGGGTAACCCACGCCCTTACAATGAGCAGTTCTTC
length: 15; V: TRBV5-1; size: NA; D: TRBD1; J: TRBJ2-7; CDR3: CASSRYRDRDYEQYF; DNA: TGCGCCAGCAGCCGGTACCGGGACAGGGACTACGAGCAGTACTTC
length: 12; V: TRBV20-1; size: NA; D: NA; J: TRBJ1-1; CDR3: CSAPGGSGEAFF; DNA: TGCAGTGCCCCGGGAGGGAGTGGTGAAGCTTTCTTT
length: 15; V: TRBV7-2; size: NA; D: NA; J: TRBJ1-5; CDR3: CASSLAYRANQPQHF; DNA: TGTGCCAGCAGCTTAGCTTACAGGGCCAATCAGCCCCAGCATTTT